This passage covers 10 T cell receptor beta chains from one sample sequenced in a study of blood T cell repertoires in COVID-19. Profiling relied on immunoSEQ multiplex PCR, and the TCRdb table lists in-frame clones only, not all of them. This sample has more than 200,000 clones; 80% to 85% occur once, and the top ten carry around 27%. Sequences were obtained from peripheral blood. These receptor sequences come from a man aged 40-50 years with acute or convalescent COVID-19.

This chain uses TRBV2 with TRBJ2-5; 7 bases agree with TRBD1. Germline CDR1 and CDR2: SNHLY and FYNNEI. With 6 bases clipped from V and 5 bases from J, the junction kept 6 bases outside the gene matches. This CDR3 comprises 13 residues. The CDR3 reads CASSANRGETQYF. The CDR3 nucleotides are TGTGCCAGCAGCGCTAACAGGGGTGAGACCCAGTACTTC. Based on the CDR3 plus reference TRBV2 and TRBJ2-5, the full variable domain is EPEVTQTPSHQVTQMGQEVILRCVPISNHLYFYWYRQILGQKVEFLVSFYNNEISEKSEIFDDQFSVERPDGSNFTLKIRSTKLEDSAMYFCASSANRGETQYFGPGTRLLVL.

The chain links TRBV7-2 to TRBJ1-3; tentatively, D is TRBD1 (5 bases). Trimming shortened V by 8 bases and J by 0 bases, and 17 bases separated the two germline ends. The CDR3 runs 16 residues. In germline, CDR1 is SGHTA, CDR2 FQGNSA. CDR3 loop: CASQIGTPGSGNTIYF. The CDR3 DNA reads TGTGCCAGCCAGATCGGGACTCCCGGCTCTGGAAACACCATATATTTT.

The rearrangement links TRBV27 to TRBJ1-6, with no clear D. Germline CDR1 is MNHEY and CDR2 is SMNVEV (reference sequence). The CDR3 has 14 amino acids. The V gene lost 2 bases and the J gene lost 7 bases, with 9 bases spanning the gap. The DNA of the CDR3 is TGTGCCAGCAGTTTAATTCAGGAAAATTCACCCCTCCACTTT. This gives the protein CASSLIQENSPLHF.

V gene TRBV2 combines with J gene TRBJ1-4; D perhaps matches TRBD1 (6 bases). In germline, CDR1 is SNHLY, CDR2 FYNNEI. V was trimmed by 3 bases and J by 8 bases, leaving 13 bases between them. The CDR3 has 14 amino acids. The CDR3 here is CASSDGRGSEKLFF. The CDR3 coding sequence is TGTGCCAGCAGTGATGGCAGGGGAAGCGAAAAACTGTTTTTT.

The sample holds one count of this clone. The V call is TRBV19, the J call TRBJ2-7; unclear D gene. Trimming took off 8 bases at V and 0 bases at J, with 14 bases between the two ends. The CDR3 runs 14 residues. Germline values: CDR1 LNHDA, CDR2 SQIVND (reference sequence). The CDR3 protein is CASSPLSSSYEQYF. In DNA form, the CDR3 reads TGTGCCAGTTCTCCCCTTAGCAGCTCCTACGAGCAGTACTTC. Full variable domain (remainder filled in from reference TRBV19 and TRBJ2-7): DGGITQSPKYLFRKEGQNVTLSCEQNLNHDAMYWYRQDPGQGLRLIYYSQIVNDFQKGDIAEGYSVSREKKESFPLTVTSAQKNPTAFYLCASSPLSSSYEQYFGPGTRLTVT.

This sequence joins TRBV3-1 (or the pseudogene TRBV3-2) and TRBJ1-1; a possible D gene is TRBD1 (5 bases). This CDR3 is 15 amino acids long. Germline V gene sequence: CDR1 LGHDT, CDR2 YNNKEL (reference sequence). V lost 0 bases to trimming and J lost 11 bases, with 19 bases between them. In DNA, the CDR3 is TGTGCCAGCAGCCAAGAAGGAGGCGGGAGGAGGGGCGCTTTCTTT. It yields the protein CASSQEGGGRRGAFF.

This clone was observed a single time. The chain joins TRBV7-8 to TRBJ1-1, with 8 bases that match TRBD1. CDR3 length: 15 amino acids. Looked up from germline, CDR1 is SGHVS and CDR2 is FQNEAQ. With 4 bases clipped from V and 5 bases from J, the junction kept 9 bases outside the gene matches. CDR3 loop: CASSSDRAVATEAFF. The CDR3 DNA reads TGTGCCAGCAGCTCGGACAGGGCGGTAGCGACTGAAGCTTTCTTT.

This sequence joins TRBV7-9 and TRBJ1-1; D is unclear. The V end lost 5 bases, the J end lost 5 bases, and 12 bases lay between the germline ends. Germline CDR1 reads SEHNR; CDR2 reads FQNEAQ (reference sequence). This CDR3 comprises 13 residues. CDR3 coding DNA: TGTGCCAGCAGCCCTAGAGAGGGTACTGAAGCTTTCTTT. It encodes CASSPREGTEAFF.

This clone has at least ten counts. The CDR3 protein is CASRDSSYEQYF. Here the CDR3 DNA reads TGTGCCAGCAGGGACAGCTCCTACGAGCAGTACTTC. The chain couples TRBV25-1 to TRBJ2-7; perhaps TRBD1 as D (6 bases). The CDR3 sequence is 12 residues long. Germline V gene sequence: CDR1 MGHDK, CDR2 SYGVNS. The V gene lost 6 bases and the J gene lost 0 bases, with 6 bases spanning the gap.

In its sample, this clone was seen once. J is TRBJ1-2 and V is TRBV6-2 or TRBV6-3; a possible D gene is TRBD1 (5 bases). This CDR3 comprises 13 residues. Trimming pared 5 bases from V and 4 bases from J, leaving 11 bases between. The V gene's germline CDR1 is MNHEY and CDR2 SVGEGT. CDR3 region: CASSITGSYGYTF. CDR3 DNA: TGTGCCAGCAGTATTACAGGTTCCTATGGCTACACCTTC.